This TCR beta chain was observed in a study of T cell responses to AZD1222 COVID-19 vaccine. Study outcomes and limitations: CD4 TCRs linked to vaccination spanned spike, dominating at 160-218 and 743-854. Recipients of two AZD1222 doses showed rising Spike-specific TCR breadth and depth.

Details on this clone: Its antigen is not identified.

Only in-frame clones appear in the TCRdb table, and some are missing; sequencing was by immunoSEQ multiplex PCR. Of roughly 150,000 clones detected, 91% appear once; the ten largest clones hold approximately 2%. J gave up 2 bases and V 0 bases, and 5 bases lay outside the gene matches. Germline loops: CDR1 SGHRS, CDR2 YFSETQ. The CDR3 runs to 16 residues. This clonotype was obtained from an adult in good health. The starting material was peripheral blood, obtained on day 0 of AZD1222 vaccination. The gene calls are TRBV5-1 and TRBJ2-3, with 8 positions matching TRBD2. The CDR3 nucleotides are TGCGCCAGCAGCTTGGCCGGCGGGGGGCTCACAGATACGCAGTATTTT. This translates into CASSLAGGGLTDTQYF.